This record covers a single T cell receptor (beta chain). Recruitment covered about two dozen US areas and drew participants whose ages spanned roughly 18 to 100 years. The sample originates from a study of blood T cell repertoires in COVID-19. Study overall: The samples span acute and convalescent COVID-19 from the United States, Italy and Spain. Sources were T cells, B-cell-depleted T cells, or PBMCs; the material itself was cDNA or gDNA.

Trimming took 0 bases from V and 3 from J; bases not matched to a gene: 11. This CDR3 spans 17 amino acids. Germline V gene sequence: CDR1 SGDLS, CDR2 YYNGEE. Per the study methods: Nucleated cell number was recorded as an estimate derived from reference gene primer amplification. Some clones are missing from TCRdb's copy, which holds only in-frame ones; the method was immunoSEQ multiplex PCR. For V, J and clone size, that table is used; D and trimming come from the DNA. Seen here are some 270,000 clones, 75% to 90% observed once, and the top ten hold approximately 4%. The J gene is TRBJ2-7, the V gene TRBV9, with TRBD2 matching over 8 bases. The sequenced sample consisted of PBMCs or T cells enriched from blood (not recorded which). The receptor was isolated from a woman younger than 45 with acute COVID-19. CDR3 amino acids: CASSVGSGNRLIYEQYF. CDR3 DNA sequence: TGTGCCAGCAGCGTAGGTAGCGGGAACCGACTAATCTACGAGCAGTACTTC.